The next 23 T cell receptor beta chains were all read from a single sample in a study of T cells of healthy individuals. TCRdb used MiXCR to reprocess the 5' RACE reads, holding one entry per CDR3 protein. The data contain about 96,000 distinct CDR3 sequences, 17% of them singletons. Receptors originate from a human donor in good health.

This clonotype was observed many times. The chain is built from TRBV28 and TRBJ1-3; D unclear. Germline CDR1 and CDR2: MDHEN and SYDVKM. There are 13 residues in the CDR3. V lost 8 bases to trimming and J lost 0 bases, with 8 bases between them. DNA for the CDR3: TGTGCCAGCGGGCGGGGCTCTGGAAACACCATATATTTT. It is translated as CASGRGSGNTIYF. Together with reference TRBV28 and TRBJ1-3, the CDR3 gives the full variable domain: DVKVTQSSRYLVKRTGEKVFLECVQDMDHENMFWYRQDPGLGLRLIYFSYDVKMKEKGDIPEGYSVSREKKERFSLILESASTNQTSMYLCASGRGSGNTIYFGEGSWLTVV.

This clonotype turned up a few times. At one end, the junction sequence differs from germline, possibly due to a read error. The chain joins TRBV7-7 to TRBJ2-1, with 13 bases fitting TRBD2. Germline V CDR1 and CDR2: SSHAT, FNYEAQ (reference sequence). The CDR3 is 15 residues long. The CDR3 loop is CASSSGLAGTNEQFF. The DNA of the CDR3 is TGTGCTAGCAGCTCGGGACTAGCGGGGACCAATGAGCAGTTCTTC.

The CDR3 sequence: CSARDYGLSTDTQYF. CDR3 coding DNA: TGCAGTGCTAGAGATTATGGACTGAGCACAGATACGCAGTATTTT. The chain employs TRBV20-1 and TRBJ2-3; D possibly corresponds to TRBD2 (5 bases). The CDR3 is made up of 15 amino acids. V gave up 0 bases and J gave up 0 bases, with 10 bases separating them. CDR1 DFQATT and CDR2 SNEGSKA come from the germline V gene (reference sequence).

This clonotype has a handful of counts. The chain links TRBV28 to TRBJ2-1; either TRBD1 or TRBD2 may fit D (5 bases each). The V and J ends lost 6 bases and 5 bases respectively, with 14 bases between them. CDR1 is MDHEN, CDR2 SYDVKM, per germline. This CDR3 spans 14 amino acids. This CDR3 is CASSVPGTNNEQFF. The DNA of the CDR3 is TGTGCCAGCAGCGTACCAGGGACGAACAATGAGCAGTTCTTC.

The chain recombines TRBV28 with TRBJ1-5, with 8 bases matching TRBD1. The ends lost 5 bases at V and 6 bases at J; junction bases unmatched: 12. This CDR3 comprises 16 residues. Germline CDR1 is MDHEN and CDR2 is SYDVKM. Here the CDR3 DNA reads TGTGCCAGCAGTCTCAGCACGGACAGGGTCTCTCAGCCCCAGCATTTT. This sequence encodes CASSLSTDRVSQPQHF. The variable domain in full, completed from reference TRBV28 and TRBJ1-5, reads DVKVTQSSRYLVKRTGEKVFLECVQDMDHENMFWYRQDPGLGLRLIYFSYDVKMKEKGDIPEGYSVSREKKERFSLILESASTNQTSMYLCASSLSTDRVSQPQHFGDGTRLSIL.

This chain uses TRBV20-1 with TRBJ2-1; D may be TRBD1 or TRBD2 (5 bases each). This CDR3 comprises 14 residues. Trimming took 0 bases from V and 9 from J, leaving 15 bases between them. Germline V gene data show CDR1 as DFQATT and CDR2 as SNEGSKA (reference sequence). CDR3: CSARDQRGRGEQFF. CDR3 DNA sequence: TGCAGTGCTAGAGATCAACGGGGACGGGGTGAGCAGTTCTTC.

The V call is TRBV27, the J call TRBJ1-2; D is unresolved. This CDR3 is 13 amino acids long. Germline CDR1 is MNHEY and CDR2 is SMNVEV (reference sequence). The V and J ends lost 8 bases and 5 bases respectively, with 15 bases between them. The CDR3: CASVEGGGYGYTF. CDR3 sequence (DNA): TGTGCCAGCGTGGAGGGAGGCGGATATGGCTACACCTTC.

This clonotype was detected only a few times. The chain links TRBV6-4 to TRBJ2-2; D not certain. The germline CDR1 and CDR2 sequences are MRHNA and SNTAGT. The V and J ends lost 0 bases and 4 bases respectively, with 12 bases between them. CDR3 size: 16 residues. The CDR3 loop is CASSDSTDRATGELFF. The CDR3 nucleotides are TGTGCCAGCAGTGACTCTACCGACCGGGCCACCGGGGAGCTGTTTTTT.

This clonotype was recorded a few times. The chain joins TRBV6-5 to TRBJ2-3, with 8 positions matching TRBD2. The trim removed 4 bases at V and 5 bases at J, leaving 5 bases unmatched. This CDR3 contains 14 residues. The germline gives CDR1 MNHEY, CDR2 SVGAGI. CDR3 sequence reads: CASSSAGVGDTQYF. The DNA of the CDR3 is TGTGCCAGCAGTTCAGCGGGAGTGGGAGATACGCAGTATTTT.

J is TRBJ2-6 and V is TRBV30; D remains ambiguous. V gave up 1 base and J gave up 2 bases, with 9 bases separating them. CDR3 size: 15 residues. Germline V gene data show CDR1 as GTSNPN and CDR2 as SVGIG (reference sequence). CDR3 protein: CAWSGPPAGANVLTF. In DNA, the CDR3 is TGTGCCTGGAGTGGGCCGCCGGCTGGGGCCAACGTCCTGACTTTC.

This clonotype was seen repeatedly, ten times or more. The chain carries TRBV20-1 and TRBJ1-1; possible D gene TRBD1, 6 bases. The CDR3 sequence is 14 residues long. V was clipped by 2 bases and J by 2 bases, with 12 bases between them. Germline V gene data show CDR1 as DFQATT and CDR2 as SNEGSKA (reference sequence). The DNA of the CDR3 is TGCAGTGCTAGAAGGACAGCGGCTAACACTGAAGCTTTCTTT. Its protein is CSARRTAANTEAFF.

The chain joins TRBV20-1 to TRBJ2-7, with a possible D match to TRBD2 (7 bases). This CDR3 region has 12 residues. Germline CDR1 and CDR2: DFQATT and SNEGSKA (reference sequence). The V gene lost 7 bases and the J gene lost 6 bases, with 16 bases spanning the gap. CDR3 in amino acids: CSVSQGGSEQYF. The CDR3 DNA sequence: TGCAGTGTCTCACAGGGCGGGAGCGAGCAGTACTTC.

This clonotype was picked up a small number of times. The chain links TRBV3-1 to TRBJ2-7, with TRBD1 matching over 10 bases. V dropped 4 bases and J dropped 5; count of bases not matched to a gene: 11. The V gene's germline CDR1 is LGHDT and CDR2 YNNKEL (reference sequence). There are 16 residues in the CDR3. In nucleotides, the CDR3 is TGTGCCAGCAGCCTACGGGGACAGGGGACTAAGGACGAGCAGTACTTC. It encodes CASSLRGQGTKDEQYF.

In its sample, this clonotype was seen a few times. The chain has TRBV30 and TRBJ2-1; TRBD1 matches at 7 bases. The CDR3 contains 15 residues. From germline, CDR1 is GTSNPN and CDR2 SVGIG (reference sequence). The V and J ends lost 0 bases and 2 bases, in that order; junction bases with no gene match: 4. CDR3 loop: CAWSVLGGTYNEQFF. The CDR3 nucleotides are TGTGCCTGGAGTGTACTAGGGGGCACCTACAATGAGCAGTTCTTC. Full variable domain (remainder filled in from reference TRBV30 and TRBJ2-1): SQTIHQWPATLVQPVGSPLSLECTVEGTSNPNLYWYRQAAGRGLQLLFYSVGIGQISSEVPQNLSASRPQDRQFILSSKKLLLSDSGFYLCAWSVLGGTYNEQFFGPGTRLTVL.

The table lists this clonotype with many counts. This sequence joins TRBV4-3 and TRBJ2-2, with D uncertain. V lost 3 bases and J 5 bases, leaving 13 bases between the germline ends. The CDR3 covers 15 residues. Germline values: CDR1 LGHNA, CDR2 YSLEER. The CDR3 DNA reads TGCGCCAGCAGCCAGTCCGAGGCCCTTACCGGGGAGCTGTTTTTT. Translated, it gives CASSQSEALTGELFF.

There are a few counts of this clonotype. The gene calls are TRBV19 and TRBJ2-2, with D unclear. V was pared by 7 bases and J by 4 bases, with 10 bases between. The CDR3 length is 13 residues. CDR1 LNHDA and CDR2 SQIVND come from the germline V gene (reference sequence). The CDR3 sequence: CASITSVTGELFF. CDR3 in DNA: TGTGCCAGTATTACAAGCGTCACCGGGGAGCTGTTTTTT.

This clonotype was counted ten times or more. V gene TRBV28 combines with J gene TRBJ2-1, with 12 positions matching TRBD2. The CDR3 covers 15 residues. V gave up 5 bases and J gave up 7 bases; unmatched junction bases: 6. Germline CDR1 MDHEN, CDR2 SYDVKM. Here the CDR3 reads CASSLLAGGVNEQFF. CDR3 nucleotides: TGTGCCAGCAGTCTACTAGCGGGAGGTGTGAATGAGCAGTTCTTC. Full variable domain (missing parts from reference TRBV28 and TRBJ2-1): DVKVTQSSRYLVKRTGEKVFLECVQDMDHENMFWYRQDPGLGLRLIYFSYDVKMKEKGDIPEGYSVSREKKERFSLILESASTNQTSMYLCASSLLAGGVNEQFFGPGTRLTVL.

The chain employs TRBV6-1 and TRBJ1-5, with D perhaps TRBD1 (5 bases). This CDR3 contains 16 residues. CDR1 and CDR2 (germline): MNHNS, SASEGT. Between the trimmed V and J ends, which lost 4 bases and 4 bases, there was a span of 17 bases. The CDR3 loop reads CASSGSISQGNQPQHF. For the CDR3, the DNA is TGTGCCAGCAGTGGATCGATCAGTCAGGGAAATCAGCCCCAGCATTTT.

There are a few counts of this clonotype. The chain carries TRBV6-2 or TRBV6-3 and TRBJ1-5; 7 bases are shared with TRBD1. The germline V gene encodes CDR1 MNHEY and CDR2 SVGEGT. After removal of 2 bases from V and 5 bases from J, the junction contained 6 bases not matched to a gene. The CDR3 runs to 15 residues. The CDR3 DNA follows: TGTGCCAGCAGTTACCCTGACAGGGAGGATCAGCCCCAGCATTTT. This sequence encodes CASSYPDREDQPQHF.

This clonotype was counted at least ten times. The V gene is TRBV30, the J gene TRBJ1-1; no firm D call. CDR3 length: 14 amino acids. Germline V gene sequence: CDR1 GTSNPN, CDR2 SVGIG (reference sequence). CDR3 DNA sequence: TGTGCTTGGCTGCACCCGGGGAGAGACACTGAAGCTTTCTTT. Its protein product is CAWLHPGRDTEAFF.

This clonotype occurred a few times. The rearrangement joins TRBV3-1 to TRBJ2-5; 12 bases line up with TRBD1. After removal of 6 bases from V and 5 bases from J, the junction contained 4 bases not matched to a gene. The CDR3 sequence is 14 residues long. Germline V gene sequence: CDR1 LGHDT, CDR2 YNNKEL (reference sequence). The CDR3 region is CASRPGQGAETQYF. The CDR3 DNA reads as TGTGCCAGCAGACCGGGACAGGGGGCGGAGACCCAGTACTTC.

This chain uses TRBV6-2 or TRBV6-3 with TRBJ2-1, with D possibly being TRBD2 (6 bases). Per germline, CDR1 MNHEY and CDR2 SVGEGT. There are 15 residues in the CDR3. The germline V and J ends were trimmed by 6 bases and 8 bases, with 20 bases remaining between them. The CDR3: CASSPRGTGIDEQFF. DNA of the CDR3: TGTGCCAGCAGCCCCCGAGGGACTGGGATCGATGAGCAGTTCTTC.

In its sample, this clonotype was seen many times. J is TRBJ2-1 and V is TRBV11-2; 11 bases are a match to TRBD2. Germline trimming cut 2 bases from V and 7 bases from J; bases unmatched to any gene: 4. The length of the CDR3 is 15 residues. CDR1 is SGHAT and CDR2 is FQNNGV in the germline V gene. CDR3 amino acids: CASSLTSGSSNEQFF. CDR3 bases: TGTGCCAGCAGCTTAACTAGCGGGAGTTCGAATGAGCAGTTCTTC.